The source of this T cell receptor beta chain is a study of blood T cell repertoires in COVID-19. Study at large: Material from acute and convalescent COVID-19 was sourced from the United States, Italy and Spain. Sources were T cells, B-cell-depleted T cells, or PBMCs; the material itself was cDNA or gDNA.

In this sample, this clone is medium-sized. Germline loops: CDR1 SGHDT, CDR2 YYEEEE. The CDR3 runs 14 residues. With 5 bases clipped from V and 3 bases from J, the junction kept 8 bases outside the gene matches. How the authors handled the data: It was from reference gene primer amplification that nucleated cell counts were estimated. Profiled with immunoSEQ multiplex PCR; TCRdb holds only in-frame clones, not every one. D and trimming come from the DNA, and the V and J calls and clone size come from that table. The sample lists under 55,000 clones, roughly four fifths occurring once. The TCR originated in a human donor in a cohort sampled during active COVID-19. This chain uses TRBV5-6 with TRBJ2-7; 7 bases are a match to TRBD1. The source material was peripheral blood. The CDR3 region has the DNA TGTGCCAGCAGTATAGGGGGCGACAGCTACGAGCAGTACTTC. Residues: CASSIGGDSYEQYF.